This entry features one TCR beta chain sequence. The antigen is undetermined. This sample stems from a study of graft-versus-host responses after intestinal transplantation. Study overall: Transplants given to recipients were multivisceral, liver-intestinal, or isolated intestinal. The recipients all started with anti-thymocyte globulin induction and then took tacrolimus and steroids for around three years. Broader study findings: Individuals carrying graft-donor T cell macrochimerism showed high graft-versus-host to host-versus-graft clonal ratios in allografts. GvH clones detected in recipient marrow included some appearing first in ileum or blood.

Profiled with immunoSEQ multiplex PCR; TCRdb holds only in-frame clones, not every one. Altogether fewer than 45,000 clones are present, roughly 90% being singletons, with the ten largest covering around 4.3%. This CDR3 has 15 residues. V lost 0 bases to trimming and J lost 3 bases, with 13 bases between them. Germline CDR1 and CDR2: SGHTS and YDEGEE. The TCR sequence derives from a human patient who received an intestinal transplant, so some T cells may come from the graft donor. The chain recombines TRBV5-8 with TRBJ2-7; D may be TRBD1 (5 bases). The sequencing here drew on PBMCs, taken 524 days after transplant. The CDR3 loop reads CASSLGGVDSYEQYF. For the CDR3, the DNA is TGTGCCAGCAGCTTGGGGGGTGTCGACAGCTACGAGCAGTACTTC.